This TCR beta chain was captured by sequencing in a study of shared clonotypes between healthy human individuals (dated by TCRdb to 2020 to 2022). In terms of the full investigation: The cohort included three men and a couple of women between 18 and 49 years of age. For each donor, CD4 naive and CD4 memory were each given three plates, CD8 naive was given two plates, and CD8 memory was given one plate. To estimate repertoire size and how much clonotypes are shared between individuals, the study performed deep sequencing of blood TCR repertoires from 4 to 6 healthy adults. To increase sequencing depth and limit assay-specific biases, TCR repertoire library preparation and sequencing were carried out by different laboratories using diverse techniques. Per donor, leukapheresis produced somewhere between about 0.94 and 9.5 billion PBMCs.

Of note for this clone: Its antigen is not yet known. Base qualities are missing; no much larger clone stands one base away.

Trimming removed 3 bases from V and 0 bases from J; the gene matches leave 3 bases unexplained. The germline V gene yields SGHRS for CDR1 and YFSETQ for CDR2. Measured from the cysteine to the phenylalanine, the CDR3 is 16 residues long. This entry keeps only the CDR3 DNA: 48 bases, framed from base 1. Using the deep immunoSEQ assay, multiplex PCR amplified TCR CDR3 regions from genomic DNA. Genomic DNA extracted from each cell subset was distributed evenly over all wells of several immunoSEQ 96-well plates, and each plate served as one replicate. Each replicate PCR for sorted subsets received 200 ng genomic DNA, equal to roughly 29,000 T cell genomes. The purified libraries were quantified using a Qubit 3.0 fluorometer, sized with a Bioanalyzer 2100, and then quantified again using the KAPA Library Quantification kit. Each immunoSEQ 96-well plate was sequenced on its own single-read 150-cycle Illumina NextSeq 550 flow cell. The paper's data handling went like this. Because the immunoSEQ output included only junctional sequences and no quality scores, the filtering could not be the same as the filtering used for full-length reads. Sequences were annotated with PyIR, a Python wrapper for IgBLAST v1.9, and V/J genes and CDR3 were assigned using IMGT germline references. Reads with weak V/J assignments (E-value above 1e-6), missing CDR3, stop codons, out-of-frame junctions, or ambiguous translated residues were removed. V3J clonotypes were defined by identical inferred V gene, J gene, and CDR3 amino acid sequence. The percentage overlap between two repertoires was calculated by dividing the number of shared unique clonotypes by the size of the smaller repertoire. Repertoire richness was assessed with RTK rarefaction, the Chao1 estimator, and Recon v2.1 estimates of unobserved clonotypes. Generation probabilities for all TCRbeta clonotypes obtained by the gDNA method from four donors were computed using OLGA. What TCRdb holds here is the immuneACCESS table cut down to in-frame rearrangements. Part of the clones is not present; checked against another copy, under half of the missing clones reflect an unresolved V gene, and the others are unexplained. V, J and clone size reflect that table, while D and trimming were determined from the DNA. This sample has about 2.1 million clones in its table, and under 95% of those were observed once. The ten largest clones add up to more than 1.5% of the sample.

General study outcomes and caveats: Compared with non-shared clonotypes, clonotypes shared by all four sorted-subset donors had higher generation probabilities. Pairwise subsampling indicated that sequencing depth was expected to affect the degree of clonotype sharing among donors. Larger estimated clonotype richness was generally found for naive subsets than for memory subsets. Sharing across a handful of donors was observed for approximately 5% of naive CD4, 3.5% of naive CD8, around 2.5% of memory CD4, and about 0.38% of memory CD8 clonotypes. Rarefaction of sorted-subset datasets indicated incomplete sequencing despite the large sequencing depth. Only blood was sampled, and tissue TCR repertoires likely differ from those in blood. The small number of donors limited the genetic and exposure-history diversity represented.

CD8 naive samples were obtained by positive selection for CCR7 among CD45RO-negative cells, yielding a CD45RA+CCR7+ population from which TemRA cells were excluded. The donors were healthy, HIV-negative adults who had no recently reported acute infections or vaccinations. All donors were Caucasian adults living in Nashville, Tennessee, USA. After blood collection by leukapheresis, PBMCs were isolated using Ficoll-Histopaque density gradient centrifugation and then cryopreserved in the vapor phase of liquid nitrogen. Analytical flow cytometry was used to check the purity and quantity of each magnetically sorted T cell population. Genomic DNA was isolated from each sorted fraction and quantified by UV absorbance on a Nanodrop 2000c.

This clonotype was sampled from a man younger than 30 in good health. Some clones in this sample may be carry-over from other donors' samples. The rearranged segments are TRBV5-1 and TRBJ2-7; 13 bases in between match TRBD2. The sample comprised naive CD8+ T cells from PBMCs. Explained via the paper, the cell subset or site label denotes: CD45RA+CCR7+. The base sequence is TGCGCCAGCAGCTGGGGACTAGCGGGAACCTCCTACGAGCAGTACTTC. It is translated as CASSWGLAGTSYEQYF.